These 9 T cell receptor beta chains were sequenced from one sample in a study of cytomegalovirus exposure and HLA in healthy donors (TCRdb year 2017). The method was the immunoSEQ multiplex PCR assay. The multiplex PCR relied on a mix of 60 forward primers for TCR Vbeta segments and 13 reverse primers for TCR Jbeta segments. This is the immuneACCESS table as TCRdb keeps it, with only in-frame sequences that have V and J called. A part of the clones is gone; compared with another copy, unresolved V genes explain less than half, and the rest is unexplained. This sample comprises 35,000 to 40,000 clones, around 49% of them detected only once. Less than 7% of the sample is taken by the ten largest. The sequencing input was PBMCs. The source of these receptors is a woman in her 40s in good health and CMV-seropositive.

This clone was picked up a small number of times. The V call is TRBV2, the J call TRBJ1-1; D is uncertain. Trimming pared 7 bases from V and 4 bases from J, leaving 16 bases between. The CDR3 has 14 amino acids. Germline CDR1 reads SNHLY; CDR2 reads FYNNEI. CDR3 sequence (DNA): TGTGCCAGCAAGGATATGGGAGGGAGCACTGAAGCTTTCTTT. Its protein is CASKDMGGSTEAFF.

V and J are TRBV10-3 and TRBJ2-3; 11 bases fit TRBD2. V lost 5 bases and J lost 4; bases outside the gene matches: 8. The germline CDR1 and CDR2 sequences are ENHRY and SYGVKD. This CDR3 is 16 amino acids long. CDR3: CAISLAGGTGSDTQYF. The CDR3 DNA is TGTGCCATCAGTCTAGCGGGGGGCACCGGATCAGATACGCAGTATTTT.

This clone was seen only a few times. The J gene is TRBJ1-2, the V gene TRBV5-4; 10 positions agree with TRBD1. V was pared by 0 bases and J by 4 bases, with 6 bases of the junction left unmatched. CDR3 length: 16 residues. Germline loops: CDR1 SGHNT, CDR2 YYREEE (reference sequence). The CDR3 loop reads CASSLGQGAQGYGYTF. The CDR3 DNA follows: TGTGCCAGCAGCTTGGGACAGGGGGCGCAAGGCTATGGCTACACCTTC.

Concerning this clone itself: The junction and the germline gene differ at one end; a read error may be behind it. This sample also contains other DNA sequences that code for the same CDR3. The rearrangement links TRBV7-7 to TRBJ2-7, with 8 positions matching TRBD1. This CDR3 region has 14 residues. Germline values: CDR1 SSHAT, CDR2 FNYEAQ (reference sequence). CDR3 nucleotide sequence: TGCGCCAGCAGCCCCCGGACAGGGTCTGACGAGCAGTACTTC. It yields the protein CASSPRTGSDEQYF.

This clone was picked up a small number of times. The chain uses TRBV2 and TRBJ1-6, with 9 bases aligning to TRBD1. Germline CDR1 SNHLY, CDR2 FYNNEI. The CDR3 spans 14 residues. The V gene end was trimmed by 6 bases and the J gene end by 10 bases; junction bases not matched to a gene: 7. The chain's CDR3 is CASRDGTGRSPLHF. CDR3 DNA: TGTGCCAGCAGAGATGGGACAGGGCGGTCACCCCTCCACTTT.

As DNA, the CDR3 is TGTGCCTGGAGTGCCGAACAGGTTCGAATATATTTT. Protein: CAWSAEQVRIYF. This chain links TRBV30 with TRBJ1-3, with D perhaps matching TRBD1 (5 bases). Germline V gene data show CDR1 as GTSNPN and CDR2 as SVGIG (reference sequence). V dropped 1 base and J dropped 13 bases, with 14 bases sitting between them. CDR3 length: 12 residues.

About this clone: At one end, the junction sequence differs from germline, possibly due to a read error. The V and J genes are TRBV7-2 and TRBJ1-2, with 7 nucleotides matching TRBD1. Germline V gene lookup returns CDR1 SGHTA and CDR2 FQGNSA. The CDR3 totals 15 residues. The CDR3, as DNA: TGTGCCAGCAGCCCCTCCCCGACAGGGAAGGCCCCTGAGGCCTTC. Translated: CASSPSPTGKAPEAF.

The chain uses TRBV4-2 and TRBJ2-3, with D possibly TRBD2 on 5 matching bases. From germline, CDR1 is LGHNA and CDR2 YNFKEQ. V was cut by 0 bases and J by 6 bases, with 10 bases left in between. This CDR3 has 14 residues. The CDR3 coding sequence is TGTGCCAGCAGCCAAGAACCGGGAACGGATACGCAGTATTTT. This gives the protein CASSQEPGTDTQYF.

The V and J genes are TRBV5-1 and TRBJ1-6; D is undetermined. The CDR3 is made up of 13 amino acids. CDR1 and CDR2 (germline): SGHRS, YFSETQ. The V end lost 5 bases, the J end lost 9 bases, and 12 bases lay between the germline ends. The CDR3 region is CASRPDYSSPLHF. The CDR3 DNA is TGCGCCAGCAGGCCGGACTACAGTTCACCCCTCCACTTT.